These 11 T cell receptor beta chains were sequenced from one sample in a study of blood T cell repertoires in COVID-19. Here immunoSEQ multiplex PCR was the method, and the copy in TCRdb shows in-frame clones only, minus some. Found here are roughly 70,000 clones, roughly 89% of them singletons; the top ten hold approximately 19%. What was sequenced was peripheral blood. The receptors were gathered from a woman of 80 years or more with acute or convalescent COVID-19.

The chain joins TRBV6-4 to TRBJ2-1, with 9 bases aligning to TRBD2. CDR3 size: 13 residues. Germline loops: CDR1 MRHNA, CDR2 SNTAGT. The V gene end was trimmed by 6 bases and the J gene end by 9 bases; junction bases not matched to a gene: 6. CDR3 amino acids: CASSGLRGGEQFF. CDR3 nucleotide sequence: TGTGCCAGCAGCGGACTGCGGGGGGGTGAGCAGTTCTTC.

The J gene is TRBJ2-4, the V gene TRBV2; 9 bases align to TRBD1. The CDR3 is 15 amino acids. CDR1 and CDR2 from the germline V gene are SNHLY and FYNNEI. J lost 1 base, V lost 6 bases, and 4 bases had no gene match. The CDR3 DNA reads TGTGCCAGCAGAAGACAGGGGGGGGCCAAAAACATTCAGTACTTC. Translated: CASRRQGGAKNIQYF.

V usage is TRBV2 and J usage is TRBJ2-1; D unresolved. This CDR3 has 11 residues. The germline V and J ends were trimmed by 5 bases and 3 bases, with 2 bases remaining between them. Germline-derived CDR1 and CDR2 are SNHLY and FYNNEI. The CDR3 loop is CASSRYNEQFF. The CDR3 nucleotides read TGTGCCAGCAGTCGCTACAATGAGCAGTTCTTC.

The chain recombines TRBV9 with TRBJ1-6; the D gene is possibly TRBD1 (5 bases). V lost 4 bases and J 8 bases, leaving 22 bases between the germline ends. Germline CDR1 reads SGDLS; CDR2 reads YYNGEE. This CDR3 is 17 amino acids long. DNA of the CDR3: TGTGCCAGCAGCCCCTTCGCAGGGCCCTCCTGGGATTCACCCCTCCACTTT. Translated, it gives CASSPFAGPSWDSPLHF.

The chain employs TRBV18 and TRBJ1-1; a possible D gene is TRBD1 (5 bases). Germline CDR1 and CDR2: KGHSH and LQKENI. V was shortened by 0 bases and J by 3 bases, with 11 bases between the two germline ends. The CDR3 sequence is 15 residues long. CDR3 in amino acids: CASSPPGQGHTEAFF. The CDR3 coding sequence is TGTGCCAGCTCACCACCTGGGCAGGGTCACACTGAAGCTTTCTTT.

This clone has more than one count but fewer than ten. This rearrangement joins TRBV5-6 to TRBJ1-3; 7 nucleotides line up with TRBD1. The germline V gene has CDR1 SGHDT and CDR2 YYEEEE. CDR3 length: 14 residues. V gave up 6 bases and J gave up 2 bases; unmatched junction bases: 5. Written as DNA, the CDR3 is TGTGCCAGCAACCCTAGGGGGCCTGGAAACACCATATATTTT. Translation: CASNPRGPGNTIYF.

V usage is TRBV7-4 and J usage is TRBJ2-1, with 11 bases matching TRBD2. The CDR3 loop spans 14 amino acids. Per germline, CDR1 SGHVT and CDR2 SQSDAQ. Trimming removed 8 bases from V and 7 bases from J; junction bases left unmatched: 7. The CDR3 DNA reads TGTGCCAGCTGGTTAGCGGGGGGGTGGAATGAGCAGTTCTTC. As protein: CASWLAGGWNEQFF.

The chain joins TRBV5-1 to TRBJ1-1, with TRBD1 matching over 8 bases. V lost 4 bases, J lost 0 bases, and 5 bases stayed unmatched. The germline V gene encodes CDR1 SGHRS and CDR2 YFSETQ. The CDR3 length is 15 residues. The CDR3 nucleotides are TGCGCCAGCAGCGCACGACAGGGGTTGAACACTGAAGCTTTCTTT. This translates into CASSARQGLNTEAFF.

J is TRBJ1-3 and V is TRBV5-1, with D possibly matching TRBD1 (6 bases). This CDR3 contains 17 residues. Between the trimmed V and J ends, which lost 3 bases and 2 bases, there was a span of 18 bases. Per the germline V gene, CDR1 is SGHRS and CDR2 is YFSETQ. In DNA form, the CDR3 reads TGCGCCAGCAGCTCCACCGGGACGGCAGGGGCTGGAAACACCATATATTTT. Amino acids: CASSSTGTAGAGNTIYF.

This clone was seen only a few times. The chain recombines TRBV28 with TRBJ2-7, with unresolved D. Trimming took 2 bases from V and 1 from J, leaving 12 bases between them. The CDR3 consists of 15 residues. Per the germline V gene, CDR1 is MDHEN and CDR2 is SYDVKM. The CDR3 DNA sequence: TGTGCCAGCAGTTTAGTACAGAGAATTTCCTACGAGCAGTACTTC. This gives the protein CASSLVQRISYEQYF.

The chain couples TRBV19 to TRBJ1-5; unclear D gene. Trimming stripped 6 bases from V and 4 bases from J, with 7 bases between. In germline, CDR1 is LNHDA, CDR2 SQIVND (reference sequence). This CDR3 is 12 amino acids long. The CDR3 DNA reads as TGTGCCAGTAGAACAGCTAATCAGCCCCAGCATTTT. Its protein product is CASRTANQPQHF.